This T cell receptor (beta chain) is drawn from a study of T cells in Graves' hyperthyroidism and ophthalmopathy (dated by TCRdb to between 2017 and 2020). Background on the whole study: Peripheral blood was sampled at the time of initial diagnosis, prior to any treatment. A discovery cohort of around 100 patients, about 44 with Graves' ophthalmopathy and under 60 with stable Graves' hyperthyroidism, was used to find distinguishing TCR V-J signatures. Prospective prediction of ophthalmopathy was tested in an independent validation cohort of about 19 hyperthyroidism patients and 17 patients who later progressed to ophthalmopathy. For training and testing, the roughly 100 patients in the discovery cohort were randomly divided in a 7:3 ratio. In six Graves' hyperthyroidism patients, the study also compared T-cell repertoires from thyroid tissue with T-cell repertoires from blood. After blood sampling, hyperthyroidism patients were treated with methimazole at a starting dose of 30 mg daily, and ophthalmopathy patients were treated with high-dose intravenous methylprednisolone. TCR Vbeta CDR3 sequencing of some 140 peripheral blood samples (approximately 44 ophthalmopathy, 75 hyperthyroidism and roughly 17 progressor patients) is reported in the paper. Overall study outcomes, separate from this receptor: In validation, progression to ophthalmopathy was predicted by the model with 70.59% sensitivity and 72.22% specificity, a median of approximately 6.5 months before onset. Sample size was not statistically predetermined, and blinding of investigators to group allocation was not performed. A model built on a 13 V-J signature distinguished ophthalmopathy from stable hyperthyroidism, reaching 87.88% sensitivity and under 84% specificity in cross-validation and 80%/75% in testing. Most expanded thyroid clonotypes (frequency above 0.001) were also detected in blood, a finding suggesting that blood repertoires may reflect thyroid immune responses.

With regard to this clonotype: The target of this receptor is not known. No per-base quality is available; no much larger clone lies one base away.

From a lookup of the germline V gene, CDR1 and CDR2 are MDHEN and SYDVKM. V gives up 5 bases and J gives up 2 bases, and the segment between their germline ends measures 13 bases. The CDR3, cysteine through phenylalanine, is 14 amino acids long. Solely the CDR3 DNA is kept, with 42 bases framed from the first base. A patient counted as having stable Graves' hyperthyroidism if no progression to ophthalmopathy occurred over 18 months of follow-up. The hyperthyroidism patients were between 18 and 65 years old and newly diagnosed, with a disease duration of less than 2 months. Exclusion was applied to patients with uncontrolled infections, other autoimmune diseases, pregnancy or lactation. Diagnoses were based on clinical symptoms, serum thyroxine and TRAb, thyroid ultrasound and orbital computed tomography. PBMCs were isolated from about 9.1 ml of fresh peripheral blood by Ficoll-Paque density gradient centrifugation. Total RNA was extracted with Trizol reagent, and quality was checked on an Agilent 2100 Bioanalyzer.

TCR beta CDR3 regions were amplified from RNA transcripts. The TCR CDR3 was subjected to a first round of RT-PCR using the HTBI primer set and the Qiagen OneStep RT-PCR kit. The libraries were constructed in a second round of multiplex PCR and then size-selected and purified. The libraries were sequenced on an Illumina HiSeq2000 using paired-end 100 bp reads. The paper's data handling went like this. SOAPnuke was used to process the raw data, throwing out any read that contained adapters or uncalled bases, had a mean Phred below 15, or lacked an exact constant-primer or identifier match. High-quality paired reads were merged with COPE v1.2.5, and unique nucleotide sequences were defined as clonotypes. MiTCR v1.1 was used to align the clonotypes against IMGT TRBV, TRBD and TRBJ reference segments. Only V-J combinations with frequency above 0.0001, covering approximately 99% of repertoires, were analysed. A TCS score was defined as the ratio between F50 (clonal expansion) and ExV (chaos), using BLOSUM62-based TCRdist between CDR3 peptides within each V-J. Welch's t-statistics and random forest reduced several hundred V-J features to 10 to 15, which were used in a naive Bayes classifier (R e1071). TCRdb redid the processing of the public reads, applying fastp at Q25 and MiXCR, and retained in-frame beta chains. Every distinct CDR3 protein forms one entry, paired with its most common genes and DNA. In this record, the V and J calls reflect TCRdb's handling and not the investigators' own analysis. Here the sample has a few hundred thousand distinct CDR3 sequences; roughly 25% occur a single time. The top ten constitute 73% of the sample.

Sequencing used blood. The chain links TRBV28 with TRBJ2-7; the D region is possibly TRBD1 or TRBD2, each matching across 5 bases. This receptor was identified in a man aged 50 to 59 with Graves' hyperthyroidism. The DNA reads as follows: TGTGCCAGCAGTCTCCGGGACCAAACCTACGAGCAGTACTTC. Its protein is CASSLRDQTYEQYF.